Listed below are T cell receptor beta chains from one sample, sequenced in a study of blood T cell repertoires in COVID-19. The repertoire was sequenced with immunoSEQ multiplex PCR; TCRdb's copy has only in-frame clones and lacks some. The table has 160,000 or so clones, roughly 80% seen once. The specimen was PBMCs or T cells enriched from blood (not recorded which). These receptors were taken from a woman in her thirties or forties with acute COVID-19. CDR3s include the opening cysteine and the closing phenylalanine or tryptophan. The D gene is left open where the match is weak. Not every row has a clone size; where given, it reads once, few, many or a size class.

>TRBD2|TRBJ2-1|.|TRBV5-4
TGTGCCGGAACTAGCGGGAGTTACAATGAGCAGTTCTTC
CAGTSGSYNEQFF
>TRBD1|TRBJ1-3|.|TRBV27
TGTGCCAGCAGCCCTAAACTTCGACAGGGCCCACCTGGAAACACCATATATTTT
CASSPKLRQGPPGNTIYF
>TRBD1|TRBJ2-5|.|TRBV11-3
TGTGCCAGCAGCCAGACAGGGGGCCAGGAGACCCAGTACTTC
CASSQTGGQETQYF
>.|TRBJ2-7|few|TRBV19
TGTGCCAGTAGTAAAAACGGACTCTCCTACGAGCAGTACTTC
CASSKNGLSYEQYF
>.|TRBJ1-1|.|TRBV5-1
TGCGCCAGCGGTAGGGGGGGCCCAAACACTGAAGCTTTCTTT
CASGRGGPNTEAFF
>TRBD1|TRBJ1-2|once|TRBV27
TGTGCCAGCAGTCCAAGGGACAGGGGGTCCTATGGCTACACCTTC
CASSPRDRGSYGYTF
>TRBD2|TRBJ2-1|.|TRBV5-1
TGCGCCAGCAGCTTGGGACTAGCGGGACCTGATGAGCAGTTCTTC
CASSLGLAGPDEQFF
>.|TRBJ1-1|once|TRBV30
TGTGCCTGGAGTGTACTGCGGGCTGAAGCTTTCTTT
CAWSVLRAEAFF
>.|TRBJ1-2|few|TRBV5-4
TGTGCCAGCAGCTTGCCGGGAACTAACTATGGCTACACCTTC
CASSLPGTNYGYTF
>.|TRBJ2-3|.|TRBV7-9
TGTGCCAGCAGCTTAGACTTGCGCGGTCCGGCCGATACGCAGTATTTT
CASSLDLRGPADTQYF
>TRBD2|TRBJ2-1|.|TRBV11-3
TGTGCCAGCAGCTCAGACAGCGGGAGGCTCAGTAATGAGCAGTTCTTC
CASSSDSGRLSNEQFF
>TRBD2|TRBJ2-7|.|TRBV27
TGTGCCAGCAGTCCGGGACTAGGTGGTCGGGAGCAGTACTTC
CASSPGLGGREQYF
>TRBD2|TRBJ2-7|.|TRBV11-2
TGTGCCAGCAGCTTAGTAGGCGGGAGTGGCGAGCAGTACTTC
CASSLVGGSGEQYF
>TRBD1|TRBJ2-3|.|TRBV5-4
TGTGCCAGCAGCATTTTAGGGGCCCAACAGGGGTTCTCAGATACGCAGTATTTT
CASSILGAQQGFSDTQYF
>TRBD1|TRBJ1-1|.|TRBV13
TGTGCCAGCAGCTTAAGGACAGGGGGCGGGAACACTGAAGCTTTCTTT
CASSLRTGGGNTEAFF
>TRBD2|TRBJ2-1|.|TRBV19
TGTGCCAGTAGTATCCAGCGGGGGGCCCCCTACAATGAGCAGTTCTTC
CASSIQRGAPYNEQFF
>TRBD2|TRBJ2-3|once|TRBV5-1
TGCGCCAGCAGCTTGTCAAAGGGAGGGGATATGGATACGCAGTATTTT
CASSLSKGGDMDTQYF